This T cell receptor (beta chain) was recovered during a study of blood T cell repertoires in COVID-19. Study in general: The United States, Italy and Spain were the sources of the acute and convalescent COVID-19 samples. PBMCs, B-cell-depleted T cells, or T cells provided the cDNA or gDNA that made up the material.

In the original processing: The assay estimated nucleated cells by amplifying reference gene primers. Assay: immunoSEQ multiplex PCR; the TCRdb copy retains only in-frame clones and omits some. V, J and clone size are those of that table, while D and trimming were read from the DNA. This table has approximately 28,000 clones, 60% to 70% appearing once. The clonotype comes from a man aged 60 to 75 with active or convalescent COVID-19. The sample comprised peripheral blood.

The CDR3 DNA reads as TGTGCCATCAGTGAGGGGACAGGGGAGAGCAATGAGCAGTTCTTC. Translation gives CAISEGTGESNEQFF. V and J are TRBV10-3 and TRBJ2-1; TRBD1 matches at 10 bases. This CDR3 is built from 15 residues. The germline V gene encodes CDR1 ENHRY and CDR2 SYGVKD. Trimming removed 2 bases from V and 6 bases from J; junction bases left unmatched: 4.